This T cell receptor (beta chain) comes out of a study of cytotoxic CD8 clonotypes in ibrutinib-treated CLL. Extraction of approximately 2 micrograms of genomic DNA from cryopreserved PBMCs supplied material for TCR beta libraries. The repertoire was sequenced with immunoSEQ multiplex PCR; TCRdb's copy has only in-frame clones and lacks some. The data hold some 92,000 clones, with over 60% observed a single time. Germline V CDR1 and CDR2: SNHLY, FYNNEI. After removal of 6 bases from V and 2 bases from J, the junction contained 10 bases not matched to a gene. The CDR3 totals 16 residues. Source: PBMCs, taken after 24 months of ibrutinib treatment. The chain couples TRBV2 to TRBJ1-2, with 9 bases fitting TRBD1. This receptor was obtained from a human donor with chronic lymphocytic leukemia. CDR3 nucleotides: TGTGCCAGCAGGCCCCGGGGACAGGGAAAGAACTATGGCTACACCTTC. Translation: CASRPRGQGKNYGYTF.